These 10 T cell receptor beta chains were sequenced from one sample in a study of T-cell memory formation after mild COVID-19. TCRdb ran MiXCR on the 5' RACE reads and lists one entry per CDR3 protein. The sample has 300,000 to 350,000 distinct CDR3 sequences; 14% are singletons. Source material: PBMCs or a T cell subset sorted from them (not recorded which). The source is a man between 18 and 29 years old who had mild COVID-19 (a few samples of this study predate the infection). Cell type and time point are not known.

This clonotype appeared a few times. The chain combines TRBV28 with TRBJ1-5, with D maybe TRBD1 (6 bases). V dropped 7 bases and J dropped 5 bases, with 9 bases sitting between them. CDR3 size: 12 residues. Germline loops: CDR1 MDHEN, CDR2 SYDVKM. The CDR3 sequence: CASTAGDQPQHF. Here the CDR3 DNA reads TGTGCCAGCACGGCAGGGGATCAGCCCCAGCATTTT.

This clonotype was detected a few times. This chain joins TRBV19 and TRBJ1-4; D gene ambiguous. Per the germline V gene, CDR1 is LNHDA and CDR2 is SQIVND (reference sequence). This CDR3 contains 14 residues. The V end was cut by 6 bases, the J end by 0 bases, with 8 bases between. The CDR3 loop reads CASSGLATNEKLFF. The DNA of the CDR3 is TGTGCCAGTAGCGGACTGGCAACTAATGAAAAACTGTTTTTT. Full variable domain (rest looked up from reference TRBV19 and TRBJ1-4): DGGITQSPKYLFRKEGQNVTLSCEQNLNHDAMYWYRQDPGQGLRLIYYSQIVNDFQKGDIAEGYSVSREKKESFPLTVTSAQKNPTAFYLCASSGLATNEKLFFGSGTQLSVL.

This clonotype showed up many times. The chain joins TRBV5-1 to TRBJ2-7; TRBD1 matches 7 bases. V gave up 0 bases and J gave up 2 bases; unmatched junction bases: 2. Germline values: CDR1 SGHRS, CDR2 YFSETQ. The CDR3 extends over 14 amino acids. The CDR3 DNA reads TGCGCCAGCAGCTTGGGACAGGGACCCTACGAGCAGTACTTC. This codes for CASSLGQGPYEQYF.

This clonotype was picked up a small number of times. The chain links TRBV24-1 to TRBJ2-3; possible D gene TRBD2, 6 bases. The V end was cut by 0 bases, the J end by 0 bases, with 12 bases between. The CDR3 has 17 amino acids. Germline CDR1 KGHDR, CDR2 SFDVKD. CDR3 protein: CATSDLGGSGSTDTQYF. Here the CDR3 DNA reads TGTGCCACCAGTGATTTGGGAGGTAGCGGTAGCACAGATACGCAGTATTTT.

J is TRBJ1-4 and V is TRBV4-2, with D unclear. The CDR3 extends over 17 amino acids. CDR1 and CDR2 (germline): LGHNA, YNFKEQ. Trimming left V 0 bases short and J 6 bases short, with 17 bases between. CDR3 nucleotides: TGTGCCAGCAGCCAAGATCACGTGGCGGCCGCGGATGAAAAACTGTTTTTT. Amino acid sequence: CASSQDHVAAADEKLFF.

V and J are TRBV6-2 or TRBV6-3 and TRBJ2-1; TRBD2 matches at 14 bases. The germline gives CDR1 MNHEY, CDR2 SVGEGT. J lost 9 bases, V lost 5 bases, and 6 bases had no gene match. This CDR3 is 15 amino acids long. The CDR3 DNA sequence: TGTGCCAGCAGTCGACTAGCGGGGGGGCGCAGTGAGCAGTTCTTC. Its translation is CASSRLAGGRSEQFF.

V is TRBV5-1 and J is TRBJ2-6; D might be TRBD1 (5 bases). CDR1 and CDR2 (germline): SGHRS, YFSETQ. This CDR3 comprises 15 residues. Trimming stripped 1 base from V and 2 bases from J, with 7 bases between. CDR3 sequence reads: CASSLIGAGANVLTF. The CDR3 DNA reads TGCGCCAGCAGCTTGATAGGGGCTGGGGCCAACGTCCTGACTTTC.

This clonotype turned up a few times. The chain uses TRBV7-2 and TRBJ2-3; 10 bases are shared with TRBD2. The V and J ends lost 2 bases and 5 bases, in that order; junction bases with no gene match: 4. The CDR3 is 15 amino acids. The V gene's germline CDR1 is SGHTA and CDR2 FQGNSA. For the CDR3, the DNA is TGTGCCAGCAGCTTATGGGTAGCGGGGGGAGATACGCAGTATTTT. It is translated as CASSLWVAGGDTQYF.

This clonotype was picked up a small number of times. V gene TRBV3-1 combines with J gene TRBJ1-5; a weak D match, TRBD1 (5 bases). CDR3 length equals 14 residues. The germline gives CDR1 LGHDT, CDR2 YNNKEL (reference sequence). V was clipped by 5 bases and J by 6 bases, with 14 bases between them. Here the CDR3 DNA reads TGTGCCAGCAGCTCCTCGGGGGGGACTCAGCCCCAGCATTTT. Translation: CASSSSGGTQPQHF.

This clonotype was counted only a few times. V is TRBV6-1 and J is TRBJ2-7, with 7 bases identical to TRBD2. The germline V gene has CDR1 MNHNS and CDR2 SASEGT. The V segment lost 11 bases and the J segment 0 bases; nucleotides outside the gene matches: 7. The CDR3 consists of 13 residues. This CDR3 is CAAQGGSSYEQYF. The CDR3 DNA follows: TGTGCCGCCCAGGGAGGGAGCTCCTACGAGCAGTACTTC.